This entry concerns a single TCR beta chain. Each 10 ml fresh peripheral blood draw supplied the PBMCs. The germline V gene has CDR1 SNHLY and CDR2 FYNNEI. There are 17 residues in the CDR3. Germline trimming cut 1 base from V and 6 bases from J; bases unmatched to any gene: 8. This sample stems from a study of T cells in Graves' hyperthyroidism and ophthalmopathy. It was RNA transcripts that yielded the amplified TCR beta CDR3 regions. When the TCR CDR3 underwent first-round RT-PCR, the HTBI primer set was used. TCRdb passed the multiplex PCR reads through MiXCR, listing each CDR3 protein once. The table shows more than 650,000 distinct CDR3 sequences, with around 15% occurring only once.

The sequenced material came from blood. This TCR came from a woman in her late teens or twenties with Graves' hyperthyroidism. This chain uses TRBV2 with TRBJ2-1, with 11 bases identical to TRBD2. The DNA for the CDR3 is TGTGCCAGCAGTGAAGTTCCCCTAGCGGGAGGAATCAATGAGCAGTTCTTC. It specifies CASSEVPLAGGINEQFF.